Following are 27 T cell receptor beta chains from one sample sequenced in a study of cytomegalovirus exposure and HLA in healthy donors. The PCR was carried out with 60 Vbeta primers and 13 Jbeta primers. The protocol was immunoSEQ multiplex PCR, while the TCRdb copy is restricted to in-frame clones and leaves out a portion. Among 150,000 to 200,000 clones, roughly 82% were seen once, and the ten largest hold roughly 6.7%. The material sequenced was PBMCs. All receptors come from a man between 45 and 60 years old in good health and CMV-seropositive.

This chain connects TRBV6-6 to TRBJ1-5, with 12 bases matching TRBD1. Germline assignment: CDR1 MNHNY and CDR2 SVGAGI (reference sequence). V was pared by 10 bases and J by 6 bases, with 10 bases of the junction left unmatched. The CDR3 has 15 amino acids. The CDR3 nucleotides read TGTGCCACGGTCATTGGGGACAGGGGGCGTCAGCCCCAGCATTTT. Its translation is CATVIGDRGRQPQHF.

The J gene is TRBJ2-5, the V gene TRBV2, with 11 bases lining up with TRBD2. The CDR3 totals 14 residues. J was trimmed by 7 bases and V by 5 bases; bases with no gene match: 6. In germline, CDR1 is SNHLY, CDR2 FYNNEI. The CDR3 sequence: CASSFSGGAGTQYF. For the CDR3, the DNA is TGTGCCAGCAGTTTTAGCGGGGGGGCGGGGACCCAGTACTTC. Full variable domain (missing parts from reference TRBV2 and TRBJ2-5): EPEVTQTPSHQVTQMGQEVILRCVPISNHLYFYWYRQILGQKVEFLVSFYNNEISEKSEIFDDQFSVERPDGSNFTLKIRSTKLEDSAMYFCASSFSGGAGTQYFGPGTRLLVL.

This rearrangement joins TRBV6-1 to TRBJ2-7, with TRBD1 matching over 10 bases. V was pared by 4 bases and J by 6 bases, with 6 bases of the junction left unmatched. CDR3 length equals 14 residues. Germline CDR1 reads MNHNS; CDR2 reads SASEGT. The CDR3 reads CASSGATGGLEQYV. In DNA form, the CDR3 reads TGTGCCAGCAGTGGAGCGACAGGGGGCCTCGAGCAGTACGTC.

This sequence joins TRBV30 and TRBJ1-4; the match to TRBD1 covers 10 bases. Per the germline V gene, CDR1 is GTSNPN and CDR2 is SVGIG (reference sequence). CDR3 length: 14 amino acids. V gave up 1 base and J gave up 5 bases; unmatched junction bases: 1. The CDR3 coding sequence is TGTGCCTGGAGTGGGGACAGGGGAAATGAAAAACTGTTTTTT. It yields the protein CAWSGDRGNEKLFF.

This clone has only one observation. The chain recombines TRBV9 with TRBJ2-7; no definite D call. Between the trimmed V and J ends, which lost 0 bases and 2 bases, there was a span of 9 bases. CDR1 SGDLS and CDR2 YYNGEE come from the germline V gene. The CDR3 loop spans 14 amino acids. The CDR3 reads CASSVEMAAYEQYF. CDR3 coding DNA: TGTGCCAGCAGCGTAGAAATGGCCGCCTACGAGCAGTACTTC.

CDR3 in DNA: TGCAGCGTTCTTTTGGACAGCTTCTATGGCTACACCTTC. Its translation: CSVLLDSFYGYTF. J is TRBJ1-2 and V is TRBV29-1; TRBD1 might be the D (6 bases). CDR1 and CDR2 from the germline V gene are SQVTM and ANQGSEA. V lost 5 bases and J 4 bases, leaving 14 bases between the germline ends. CDR3 size: 13 residues.

In its sample, this clone was seen a few times. The chain joins TRBV5-1 to TRBJ1-5, with D perhaps TRBD1 (5 bases). V shed 0 bases and J shed 3 bases, with 10 bases lying between them. Germline values: CDR1 SGHRS, CDR2 YFSETQ. The CDR3 has 15 amino acids. Here the CDR3 DNA reads TGCGCCAGCAGCTTGGGGCAGGGCCTCAATCAGCCCCAGCATTTT. Residues: CASSLGQGLNQPQHF.

This clone occurred once. The V and J genes are TRBV5-6 and TRBJ1-5; 7 bases are a match to TRBD1. Trimming removed 1 base from V and 5 bases from J; junction bases left unmatched: 3. The CDR3 runs to 14 residues. CDR1 is SGHDT, CDR2 YYEEEE, per germline. CDR3 sequence reads: CASSLYRGDQPQHF. CDR3 sequence (DNA): TGTGCCAGCAGCTTGTACAGGGGTGATCAGCCCCAGCATTTT. Looking up the rest from reference TRBV5-6 and TRBJ1-5 gives the full variable domain: DAGVTQSPTHLIKTRGQQVTLRCSPKSGHDTVSWYQQALGQGPQFIFQYYEEEERQRGNFPDRFSGHQFPNYSSELNVNALLLGDSALYLCASSLYRGDQPQHFGDGTRLSIL.

V and J are TRBV11-3 and TRBJ2-1, with TRBD1 as a possible D gene (5 bases). The CDR3 runs to 14 residues. CDR1 and CDR2 (germline): SGHNT, YENEEA. Trimming stripped 3 bases from V and 7 bases from J, with 13 bases between. The CDR3 protein is CASSFDAKGNEQFF. The CDR3 nucleotides read TGTGCCAGCAGCTTCGACGCTAAGGGGAATGAGCAGTTCTTC.

The gene calls are TRBV10-3 and TRBJ2-7; 8 bases match TRBD2. Looked up from germline, CDR1 is ENHRY and CDR2 is SYGVKD. This CDR3 region has 15 residues. V lost 0 bases and J lost 3; bases outside the gene matches: 4. The CDR3 loop is CAISESGRGVYEQYF. CDR3 nucleotides: TGTGCCATCAGTGAGTCTGGGCGGGGGGTCTACGAGCAGTACTTC.

The chain recombines TRBV11-3 with TRBJ2-1, with 10 nucleotides matching TRBD2. CDR3 size: 19 residues. Germline V CDR1 and CDR2: SGHNT, YENEEA. Losses at the gene ends were 3 bases for V and 0 bases for J; bases not matched to a gene: 11. Here the CDR3 DNA reads TGTGCCAGCAGCTTGACAGCGGGGGGGGGTTTGAGCTCCTACAATGAGCAGTTCTTC. Protein product: CASSLTAGGGLSSYNEQFF.

The J gene is TRBJ1-1, the V gene TRBV19; a possible D gene is TRBD1 (5 bases). V shed 9 bases and J shed 0 bases, with 17 bases lying between them. The germline V gene encodes CDR1 LNHDA and CDR2 SQIVND (reference sequence). CDR3 length: 15 amino acids. CDR3 protein: CARNPLRAMNTEAFF. The CDR3 region has the DNA TGTGCCAGGAACCCCCTCAGGGCTATGAACACTGAAGCTTTCTTT.

The V gene is TRBV10-3, the J gene TRBJ2-7; D might be TRBD2 (5 bases). Trimming cost V 2 bases and J 2 bases, with 16 bases left between them. There are 16 residues in the CDR3. Germline lookup yields CDR1 ENHRY and CDR2 SYGVKD. In DNA form, the CDR3 reads TGTGCCATCAGTGAGAAGTTACTAGGACTGGCCTACGAGCAGTACGTC. Its translation is CAISEKLLGLAYEQYV.

In its sample, this clone was seen a few times. The chain has TRBV13 and TRBJ2-1, with D perhaps matching TRBD2 (7 bases). Trimming took off 8 bases at V and 9 bases at J, with 14 bases between the two ends. Germline V lookup: CDR1 PRHDT, CDR2 FYEKMQ (reference sequence). The CDR3 loop spans 12 amino acids. CDR3 bases: TGTGCCAGCTCCCCAGGGGAGGGTGAGCAGTTCTTC. Translating gives CASSPGEGEQFF.

The CDR3 spells CASGLGDSNSPLHF. In DNA form, the CDR3 reads TGTGCTAGTGGTTTGGGGGACAGTAATTCACCCCTCCACTTT. The chain carries TRBV12-5 and TRBJ1-6; 7 nucleotides align to TRBD1. V was pared by 1 base and J by 6 bases, with 0 bases of the junction left unmatched. The germline V gene has CDR1 LGHNT and CDR2 FRNRAP. The CDR3 is made up of 14 amino acids.

The rearrangement joins TRBV5-5 to TRBJ2-3; weak D call: TRBD1 (5 bases). V lost 2 bases, J lost 3 bases, and 10 bases lay in between. The CDR3 extends over 14 amino acids. Germline V gives CDR1 SGHKS, CDR2 YYEKEE (reference sequence). The CDR3 region is CASSFGQGTDTQYF. The CDR3 nucleotides read TGTGCCAGCAGCTTCGGGCAGGGAACAGATACGCAGTATTTT.

This chain connects TRBV27 to TRBJ1-5; D is unclear. This CDR3 is built from 14 residues. Deletions cut 2 bases from V and 9 bases from J, with 14 bases between. Germline values: CDR1 MNHEY, CDR2 SMNVEV (reference sequence). CDR3 residues: CASSLDTRLGPQHF. In DNA, the CDR3 is TGTGCCAGCAGTTTAGACACCCGGCTTGGGCCCCAGCATTTT.

The V gene is TRBV9, the J gene TRBJ2-1, with TRBD1 matching over 8 bases. Trimming at V came to 4 bases and at J to 10 bases, leaving 10 bases not matched to a gene. Germline lookup yields CDR1 SGDLS and CDR2 YYNGEE. This CDR3 region has 14 residues. The CDR3 spells CASSTAGTGYEQFF. CDR3 coding DNA: TGTGCCAGCAGCACCGCCGGGACAGGATACGAGCAGTTCTTC.

This chain links TRBV30 with TRBJ2-7; 8 nucleotides match TRBD1. V shed 3 bases and J 6 bases; nucleotides not matched to a gene: 7. Germline V lookup: CDR1 GTSNPN, CDR2 SVGIG (reference sequence). CDR3 length equals 13 residues. The CDR3 DNA reads as TGTGCCTGGAGGAGCGACAGGGGAGTCGAGCAGTACGTC. This translates into CAWRSDRGVEQYV.

This clone has a handful of counts. The chain employs TRBV10-3 and TRBJ1-3; TRBD1 matches at 8 bases. This CDR3 is 17 amino acids long. In germline, CDR1 is ENHRY, CDR2 SYGVKD. V lost 2 bases to trimming and J lost 2 bases; unmatched junction nucleotides: 8. The CDR3 loop is CAISEITGGRAGNTIYF. The CDR3, as DNA: TGTGCCATCAGTGAGATTACAGGGGGAAGAGCTGGAAACACCATATATTTT.

This clone was counted once. CDR3 protein: CASSLRAAWDSPLHF. The CDR3 nucleotides are TGTGCCAGCAGCTTAAGGGCCGCTTGGGATTCACCCCTCCACTTT. The V and J genes are TRBV7-3 and TRBJ1-6; no reliable D call. V was trimmed by 1 base and J by 8 bases, leaving 12 bases between them. CDR1 and CDR2 from the germline V gene are SGHTA and FQGTGA. The CDR3 contains 15 residues.

Here the CDR3 reads CASSLPIGTGGVETQYF. Here the CDR3 DNA reads TGTGCCAGCAGCCTACCGATCGGGACAGGCGGGGTGGAGACCCAGTACTTC. The chain has TRBV25-1 and TRBJ2-5; 8 positions match TRBD1. V lost 6 bases and J lost 5; bases outside the gene matches: 17. CDR1 is MGHDK and CDR2 is SYGVNS in the germline V gene. The CDR3 runs to 17 residues. The full variable domain, its missing parts supplied by reference TRBV25-1 and TRBJ2-5, is EADIYQTPRYLVIGTGKKITLECSQTMGHDKMYWYQQDPGMELHLIHYSYGVNSTEKGDLSSESTVSRIRTEHFPLTLESARPSHTSQYLCASSLPIGTGGVETQYFGPGTRLLVL.

The chain uses TRBV5-1 and TRBJ2-7, with D tentatively TRBD2 (5 bases). This CDR3 is built from 13 residues. Trimming cost V 4 bases and J 4 bases, with 12 bases left between them. The V gene's germline CDR1 is SGHRS and CDR2 YFSETQ. The CDR3 is CASSPGVQYEQYF. The CDR3 DNA reads TGCGCCAGCAGCCCCGGGGTCCAGTACGAGCAGTACTTC.

V and J are TRBV15 and TRBJ2-7; 14 bases are a match to TRBD2. CDR3 length: 15 residues. J gave up 7 bases and V 3 bases, and 5 bases lay outside the gene matches. Germline CDR1 reads LNHNV; CDR2 reads YYDKDF (reference sequence). The DNA for the CDR3 is TGTGCCACCAGCAGGGGGACTAGCGGGAGAAGGGAGCAGTACGTC. This codes for CATSRGTSGRREQYV.

The chain is built from TRBV11-3 and TRBJ1-2, with D perhaps matching TRBD1 (6 bases). V lost 1 base and J 6 bases, leaving 15 bases between the germline ends. CDR1 and CDR2 from the germline V gene are SGHNT and YENEEA. The CDR3 contains 15 residues. CDR3 bases: TGTGCCAGCAGCTTAGGTGAACAGGGCAGGGATGGCTACACCTTC. It is translated as CASSLGEQGRDGYTF.

This CDR3 is CSVGSLTVNYGYTF. The DNA of the CDR3 is TGCAGCGTTGGATCGCTGACAGTGAACTATGGCTACACCTTC. The rearrangement uses TRBV29-1 and TRBJ1-2; D is perhaps TRBD1 (5 bases). The germline CDR1 and CDR2 sequences are SQVTM and ANQGSEA. Trimming took 4 bases from V and 2 from J, leaving 14 bases between them. The CDR3 spans 14 residues.

The rearrangement uses TRBV19 and TRBJ2-1; 9 bases agree with TRBD2. Unmatched junction bases numbered 6, after V lost 6 bases and J lost 6 bases. The CDR3 length is 14 residues. The germline V gene has CDR1 LNHDA and CDR2 SQIVND (reference sequence). The CDR3 here is CASRVGTSTNEQFF. CDR3 DNA sequence: TGTGCCAGTAGGGTCGGGACTAGCACCAATGAGCAGTTCTTC.